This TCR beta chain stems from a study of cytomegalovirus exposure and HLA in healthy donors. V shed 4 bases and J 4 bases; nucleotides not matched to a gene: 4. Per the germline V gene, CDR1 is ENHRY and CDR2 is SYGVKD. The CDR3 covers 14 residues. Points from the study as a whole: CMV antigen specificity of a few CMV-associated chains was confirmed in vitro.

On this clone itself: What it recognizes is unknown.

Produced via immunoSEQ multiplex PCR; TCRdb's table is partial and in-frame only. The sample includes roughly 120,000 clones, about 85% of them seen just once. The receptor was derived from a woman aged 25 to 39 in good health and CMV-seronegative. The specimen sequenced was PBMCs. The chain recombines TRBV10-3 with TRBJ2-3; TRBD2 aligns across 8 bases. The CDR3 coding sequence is TGTGCCATCAGTGCCGGACTAGCATCAGATACGCAGTATTTT. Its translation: CAISAGLASDTQYF.